This T cell receptor (beta chain) was found in a study of blood T cell repertoires in COVID-19. Study-level background: The cDNA or gDNA used as material had been derived from T cells, B-cell-depleted T cells, or PBMCs.

The data were produced by immunoSEQ multiplex PCR, yet TCRdb's version contains in-frame clones alone and is incomplete. The sample lists 240,000 or so clones; around 87% were seen once. V was cut by 1 base and J by 2 bases, with 8 bases left in between. CDR3 size: 14 residues. CDR1 and CDR2 (germline): MNHGY, SVAAGI. V is TRBV6-9 and J is TRBJ1-2; D not resolved. The clonotype was recovered from a woman in her 30s who had recovered from COVID-19. Sequencing was performed on peripheral blood. CDR3 loop: CASSYLRENYGYTF. In nucleotides, the CDR3 is TGTGCCAGCAGTTATTTGAGGGAGAACTATGGCTACACCTTC.